This T cell receptor (beta chain) was captured in a study of blood T cell repertoires in COVID-19. About the research overall: Acute and convalescent COVID-19 specimens originated in the United States, Italy and Spain.

This clone came up once. CDR1 SGHTA and CDR2 FQGNSA come from the germline V gene. V lost 1 base and J 4 bases, leaving 10 bases between the germline ends. The CDR3 length is 14 residues. Per the original data handling: Estimation of nucleated cell counts was performed using reference gene primer amplification. This table comes from immunoSEQ multiplex PCR, and its TCRdb copy is limited to in-frame clones, with some not included. Clone size and V and J calls were adopted from that table, with D and trimming inferred from the DNA. Among hundreds of thousands of clones listed, 80% to 95% were seen once. The Seattle patients, enrolled during active infection, were followed longitudinally.

The sample was peripheral blood. The TCR was taken from a man aged 60-69 years with COVID-19, enrolled during active disease. The chain joins TRBV7-2 to TRBJ1-2, with unresolved D. The CDR3 region has the DNA TGTGCCAGCAGCTTAGGGGCCGAAATCTATGGCTACACCTTC. The encoded protein is CASSLGAEIYGYTF.